This T cell receptor beta chain is from a study of CD8 T cells in ankylosing spondylitis. TCRdb re-analysed the 5' RACE reads in MiXCR, keeping a single row per CDR3 protein. The sample lists fewer than 750,000 distinct CDR3 sequences; around 17% were seen once. Study observations and caveats: From matched ankylosing spondylitis synovial fluid, disease-linked clones were reportedly recovered at significantly enriched levels. Certain motif variants had earlier appeared in reactive arthritis synovial fluid and blood. For ankylosing spondylitis blood, a TCR beta motif of about 8 highly homologous variants appeared characteristic.

This clonotype was observed a few times. Its specificity is unknown. Germline CDR1 is MRHNA and CDR2 is SNTAGT. V lost 0 bases to trimming and J lost 2 bases; unmatched junction nucleotides: 7. The CDR3 runs to 16 residues. The sequenced sample was blood, either unsorted or a sorted T cell fraction (not recorded which). The sequence was obtained from a male donor with ankylosing spondylitis. The chain joins TRBV6-4 to TRBJ2-7; TRBD1 matches at 7 bases. CDR3 in amino acids: CASSDSGTATAYEQYF. The CDR3 DNA follows: TGTGCCAGCAGTGACTCCGGGACAGCCACGGCCTACGAGCAGTACTTC.